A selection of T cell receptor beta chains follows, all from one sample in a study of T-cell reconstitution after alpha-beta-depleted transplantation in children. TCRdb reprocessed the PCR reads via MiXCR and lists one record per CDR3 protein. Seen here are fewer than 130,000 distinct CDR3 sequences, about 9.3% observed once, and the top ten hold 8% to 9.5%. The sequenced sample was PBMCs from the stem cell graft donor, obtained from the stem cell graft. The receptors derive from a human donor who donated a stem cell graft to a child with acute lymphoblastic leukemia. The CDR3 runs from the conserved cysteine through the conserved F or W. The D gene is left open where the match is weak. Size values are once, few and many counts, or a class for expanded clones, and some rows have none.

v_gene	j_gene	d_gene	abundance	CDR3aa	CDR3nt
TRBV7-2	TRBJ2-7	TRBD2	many	CASSKGLAGVTYEQYF	TGTGCCAGCAGCAAGGGACTAGCGGGGGTGACCTACGAGCAGTACTTC
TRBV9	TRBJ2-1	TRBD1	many	CASSPTGQGRNEQFF	TGTGCCAGCAGCCCGACGGGACAGGGGAGAAATGAGCAGTTCTTC
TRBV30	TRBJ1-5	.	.	CAWRDTHSNQPQHF	TGTGCCTGGAGGGACACCCATAGCAATCAGCCCCAGCATTTT
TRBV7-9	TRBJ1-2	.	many	CASSPPRGGYTF	TGTGCCAGCAGCCCCCCCCGGGGCGGCTACACCTTC
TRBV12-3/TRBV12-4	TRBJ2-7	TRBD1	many	CASMGGQGYEQYF	TGTGCCAGCATGGGGGGACAGGGCTACGAGCAGTACTTC
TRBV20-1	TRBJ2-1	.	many	CSARDQQGKGNEQFF	TGCAGTGCTAGAGATCAGCAGGGGAAGGGCAATGAGCAGTTCTTC
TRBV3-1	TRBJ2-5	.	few	CACSQVWAAQETQYF	TGTGCCTGCAGCCAAGTTTGGGCAGCTCAAGAGACCCAGTACTTC
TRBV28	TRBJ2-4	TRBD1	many	CASSLFGTGVKNIQYF	TGTGCCAGCAGTTTATTCGGGACAGGGGTCAAAAACATTCAGTACTTC
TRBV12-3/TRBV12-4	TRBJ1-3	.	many	CASSPDRSAPGNTIYF	TGTGCCAGCAGTCCGGACAGATCCGCTCCTGGAAACACCATATATTTT
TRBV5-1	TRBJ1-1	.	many	CASSLAPQGNTEAFF	TGCGCCAGCAGCTTGGCCCCGCAGGGGAACACTGAAGCTTTCTTT
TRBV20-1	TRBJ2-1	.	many	CSATYIGGLYNEQFF	TGCAGTGCTACTTACATCGGAGGGCTGTACAATGAGCAGTTCTTC
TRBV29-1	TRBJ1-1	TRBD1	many	CSVLTGGHGTEAFF	TGCAGCGTCCTCACAGGGGGCCACGGCACTGAAGCTTTCTTT
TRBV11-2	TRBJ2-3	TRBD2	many	CASSSPPGLAGVGSTDTQYF	TGTGCCAGCAGCTCCCCCCCAGGACTAGCGGGAGTGGGAAGCACAGATACGCAGTATTTT
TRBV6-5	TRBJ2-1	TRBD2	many	CASSSDLAGGVDEQFF	TGTGCCAGCAGTTCCGATCTAGCGGGAGGTGTGGATGAGCAGTTCTTC
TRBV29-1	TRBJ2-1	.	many	CSVDHPREQFF	TGCAGCGTCGACCATCCGAGGGAGCAGTTCTTC
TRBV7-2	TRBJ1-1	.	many	CASSLRNLNTEAFF	TGTGCCAGCAGCTTAAGGAACTTGAACACTGAAGCTTTCTTT
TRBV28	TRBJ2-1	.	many	CASSLTVGRGEQFF	TGTGCCAGCAGTTTAACTGTGGGGCGCGGTGAGCAGTTCTTC
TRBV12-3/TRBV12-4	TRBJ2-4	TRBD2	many	CASSNGLAARNIQYF	TGTGCCAGCAGTAACGGGCTAGCGGCCAGAAACATTCAGTACTTC
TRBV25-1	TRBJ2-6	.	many	CASSPGAGANVLTF	TGTGCCAGCTCTCCAGGGGCTGGGGCCAACGTCCTGACTTTC
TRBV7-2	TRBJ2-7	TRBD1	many	CASSYLQGTEQYF	TGTGCCAGCAGCTACCTACAGGGGACCGAGCAGTACTTC
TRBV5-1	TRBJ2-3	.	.	CASILALDTQYF	TGCGCCAGCATCTTGGCCTTAGATACGCAGTATTTT
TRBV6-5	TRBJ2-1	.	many	CASRPARGATNEQFF	TGTGCCAGCAGGCCCGCAAGGGGAGCGACCAATGAGCAGTTCTTC
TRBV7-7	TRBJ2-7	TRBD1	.	CASSPDRGAEQYF	TGTGCTAGCAGCCCCGACAGGGGAGCGGAGCAGTACTTC
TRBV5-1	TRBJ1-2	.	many	CASSFKRKARGGYTF	TGCGCCAGCAGTTTCAAGAGGAAGGCTCGAGGTGGCTACACCTTC
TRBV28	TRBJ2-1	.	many	CASKGIVYNEQFF	TGTGCCAGCAAGGGTATCGTTTACAATGAGCAGTTCTTC
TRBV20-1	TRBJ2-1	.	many	CSARDLLGQGPYNEQFF	TGCAGTGCTAGAGATCTTTTAGGACAAGGCCCCTACAATGAGCAGTTCTTC
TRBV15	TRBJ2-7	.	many	CATSRTASSYEQYF	TGTGCCACCAGCCGGACAGCAAGCTCCTACGAGCAGTACTTC
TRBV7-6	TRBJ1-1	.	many	CASSLEVVGSTEAFF	TGTGCCAGCAGCTTAGAAGTGGTTGGGTCCACTGAAGCTTTCTTT
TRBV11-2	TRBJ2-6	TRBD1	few	CASSLGGPTGTEIGANVLTF	TGTGCCAGCAGCTTAGGGGGCCCGACAGGGACGGAGATTGGGGCCAACGTCCTGACTTTC
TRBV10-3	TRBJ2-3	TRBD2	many	CAISARLAREGDTQYF	TGTGCCATCAGTGCTCGTCTAGCGAGGGAGGGTGATACGCAGTATTTT
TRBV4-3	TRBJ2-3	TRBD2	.	CASSQDWRGGDTQYF	TGCGCCAGCAGCCAAGATTGGCGGGGGGGAGATACGCAGTATTTT
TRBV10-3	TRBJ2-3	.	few	CAISEVGGLTDTRYF	TGTGCCATCAGTGAGGTTGGAGGGCTTACAGATACGCGGTATTTT
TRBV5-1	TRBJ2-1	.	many	CASSPDYSSYNEQFF	TGCGCCAGCAGCCCTGACTACAGCTCCTACAATGAGCAGTTCTTC
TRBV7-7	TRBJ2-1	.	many	CASSPNHPGTNEQFF	TGTGCTAGCAGCCCGAACCACCCAGGGACCAATGAGCAGTTCTTC
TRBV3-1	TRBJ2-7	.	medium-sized	CASSSDRRYEQYF	TGTGCCAGCAGCTCCGACAGACGCTACGAGCAGTACTTC
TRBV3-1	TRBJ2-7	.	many	CASSQDDYLSSYEQYF	TGTGCCAGCAGCCAAGATGACTACCTCAGCTCCTACGAGCAGTACTTC
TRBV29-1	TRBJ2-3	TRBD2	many	CSVGEGRMGTQYF	TGCAGCGTTGGGGAGGGACGGATGGGTACGCAGTATTTT
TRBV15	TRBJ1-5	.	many	CATSRDRRSNQPQHF	TGTGCCACCAGCAGAGATCGGCGGAGCAATCAGCCCCAGCATTTT
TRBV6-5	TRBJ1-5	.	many	CASSYSANQPQHF	TGTGCCAGCAGTTACTCGGCAAATCAGCCCCAGCATTTT
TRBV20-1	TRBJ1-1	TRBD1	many	CSAREQTGGTEAFF	TGCAGTGCTAGAGAACAGACAGGGGGCACTGAAGCTTTCTTT